This entry lists 10 T cell receptor beta chains sequenced from one sample in a study of cytomegalovirus exposure and HLA in healthy donors. The PCR used 60 Vbeta and 13 Jbeta primers. This table comes from immunoSEQ multiplex PCR, and its TCRdb copy is limited to in-frame clones, with some not included. The table lists more than 110,000 clones, 80% of them singletons. Sequencing input: PBMCs. All receptors derive from a male donor in good health and CMV-seronegative.

A single count supports this clone. The chain joins TRBV10-2 to TRBJ1-5, with D possibly matching TRBD1 (5 bases). Germline CDR1 and CDR2: WSHSY and SAAADI. Trimming removed 3 bases from V and 2 bases from J, with 14 bases in between. CDR3 length equals 16 residues. In DNA, the CDR3 is TGCGCCAGCAGTGATGGAGGGGATTTGGGCAATCAGCCCCAGCATTTT. Its protein product is CASSDGGDLGNQPQHF.

The rearrangement uses TRBV18 and TRBJ1-1; TRBD1 agrees at 7 bases. V dropped 2 bases and J dropped 8; count of bases not matched to a gene: 14. Germline V lookup: CDR1 KGHSH, CDR2 LQKENI. The CDR3 contains 16 residues. CDR3 nucleotides: TGTGCCAGCTCACCATCGAACCTTCCCGGGACAGCGGAAGCTTTCTTT. Translation: CASSPSNLPGTAEAFF.

This sequence joins TRBV7-6 and TRBJ2-3; TRBD2 agrees at 13 bases. The CDR3 has 16 residues. J gave up 1 base and V 6 bases, and 4 bases lay outside the gene matches. Germline values: CDR1 SGHVS, CDR2 FNYEAQ. The chain's CDR3 is CASSVTSGGGTDTQYF. The CDR3 DNA follows: TGTGCCAGCAGTGTTACTAGCGGGGGGGGCACAGATACGCAGTATTTT. Complete variable domain (other parts from reference TRBV7-6 and TRBJ2-3): GAGVSQSPRYKVTKRGQDVALRCDPISGHVSLYWYRQALGQGPEFLTYFNYEAQQDKSGLPNDRFSAERPEGSISTLTIQRTEQRDSAMYRCASSVTSGGGTDTQYFGPGTRLTVL.

J is TRBJ1-2 and V is TRBV6-1; D is perhaps TRBD1 (6 bases). Germline CDR1 is MNHNS and CDR2 is SASEGT. The CDR3 covers 14 residues. Trimming removed 7 bases from V and 2 bases from J, with 14 bases in between. This CDR3 reads CASIMRQANYGYTF. CDR3 DNA: TGTGCCAGCATTATGAGACAGGCAAACTATGGCTACACCTTC.

Here the CDR3 reads CASSLDPVPTGNEQFF. CDR3 DNA sequence: TGCGCCAGCAGCCTCGACCCAGTCCCTACAGGCAATGAGCAGTTCTTC. The chain uses TRBV4-3 and TRBJ2-1; perhaps TRBD1 as D (5 bases). Germline CDR1 reads LGHNA; CDR2 reads YSLEER. The CDR3 is made up of 16 amino acids. V lost 4 bases to trimming and J lost 6 bases, with 19 bases between them.

The chain has TRBV9 and TRBJ1-1, with unresolved D. The CDR3 loop spans 13 amino acids. CDR1 and CDR2 (germline): SGDLS, YYNGEE. V shed 4 bases and J shed 5 bases, with 12 bases lying between them. CDR3 residues: CASSPALRTEAFF. The DNA of the CDR3 is TGTGCCAGCAGCCCCGCATTGAGAACTGAAGCTTTCTTT.

This clone has only a few counts. The CDR3 DNA follows: TGTGCCAGCAGCTCGGCGGGGACAGGCCGTGAAGCTTTCTTT. Amino acid sequence: CASSSAGTGREAFF. This chain uses TRBV7-9 with TRBJ1-1; TRBD1 matches 8 bases. V gave up 4 bases and J gave up 7 bases; unmatched junction bases: 8. The germline V gene has CDR1 SEHNR and CDR2 FQNEAQ (reference sequence). The length of the CDR3 is 14 residues.

This clone was detected a few times. The chain combines TRBV30 with TRBJ1-2; a weak D match, TRBD1 (6 bases). CDR3 length: 13 residues. The V gene's germline CDR1 is GTSNPN and CDR2 SVGIG (reference sequence). The V end lost 3 bases, the J end lost 7 bases, and 15 bases lay between the germline ends. The CDR3 coding sequence is TGTGCCTGGAGAGCCTTCGGACAGCTTGGCTACACCTTC. Encoded protein: CAWRAFGQLGYTF.

This sequence joins TRBV28 and TRBJ1-2; maybe TRBD1 (5 bases). In germline, CDR1 is MDHEN, CDR2 SYDVKM. There are 13 residues in the CDR3. The ends were cut back, 4 bases at V and 8 bases at J, with 14 bases in the middle. CDR3 DNA: TGTGCCAGCAGTTGGCGTGGGGCCCGGGGCTACACCTTC. Translating it yields CASSWRGARGYTF.

The gene calls are TRBV5-6 and TRBJ2-7; unclear D gene. Trimming left V 4 bases short and J 4 bases short, with 9 bases between. CDR1 and CDR2 from the germline V gene are SGHDT and YYEEEE. This CDR3 region has 12 residues. The CDR3 DNA follows: TGTGCCAGCAGCCTTCAGAGGTACGAGCAGTACTTC. Residues: CASSLQRYEQYF. The full variable domain, with the rest looked up from reference TRBV5-6 and TRBJ2-7, is DAGVTQSPTHLIKTRGQQVTLRCSPKSGHDTVSWYQQALGQGPQFIFQYYEEEERQRGNFPDRFSGHQFPNYSSELNVNALLLGDSALYLCASSLQRYEQYFGPGTRLTVT.